The 29 T cell receptor beta chains below all came from one sample that was sequenced in a study of control samples from healthy donors and cancer patients. Sequencing used immunoSEQ multiplex PCR; TCRdb keeps in-frame clones, though not all of them. The table has some 100,000 clones, roughly 90% seen once. Sequencing input: blood. These receptors were taken from a woman in her forties or fifties in good health.

The chain has TRBV15 and TRBJ1-2; no clear D. The V gene lost 5 bases and the J gene lost 9 bases, with 34 bases spanning the gap. This CDR3 has 19 amino acids. Per germline, CDR1 LNHNV and CDR2 YYDKDF (reference sequence). CDR3 sequence reads: CATSVEGGVRANTPGSYTF. In nucleotides, the CDR3 is TGTGCCACCAGCGTTGAGGGAGGAGTCCGCGCGAACACGCCCGGGAGCTACACCTTC.

The V gene is TRBV19, the J gene TRBJ1-3; 9 nucleotides align to TRBD1. The V segment lost 8 bases and the J segment 4 bases; nucleotides outside the gene matches: 6. The germline V gene encodes CDR1 LNHDA and CDR2 SQIVND (reference sequence). There are 14 residues in the CDR3. The CDR3 loop reads CASAYRGQGNTIYF. The CDR3 bases are TGTGCCAGTGCCTACAGGGGGCAGGGAAACACCATATATTTT.

Worth noting for this clone: The same CDR3 can be traced to other DNA sequences in this sample. The V call is TRBV7-3, the J call TRBJ1-1; D is possibly TRBD1 (5 bases). The CDR3 covers 13 residues. The germline V and J ends were trimmed by 4 bases and 10 bases, with 16 bases remaining between them. Looked up from germline, CDR1 is SGHTA and CDR2 is FQGTGA. For the CDR3, the DNA is TGTGCCAGCAGCTCCGAGGGCGGGGGTCGAGCTTTCTTT. Translated, it gives CASSSEGGGRAFF.

This chain links TRBV5-1 with TRBJ2-3; 9 bases line up with TRBD1. CDR1 and CDR2 from the germline V gene are SGHRS and YFSETQ. The J segment lost 3 bases and the V segment lost 4 bases, leaving 6 bases of the junction unmatched. The CDR3 has 15 residues. The CDR3: CASSLHRGQTDTQYF. The CDR3 nucleotides read TGCGCCAGCAGCCTACACAGGGGGCAGACAGATACGCAGTATTTT.

This clone has just a few counts. The chain carries TRBV4-1 and TRBJ1-4; 7 positions agree with TRBD1. V trimming: 1 base; J trimming: 0 bases; junction bases outside the gene matches: 5. This CDR3 has 17 residues. Germline V lookup: CDR1 MGHRA, CDR2 YSYEKL. The CDR3 DNA reads TGCGCCAGCAGCCAAGTCAGCAGGGGGGCAACTAATGAAAAACTGTTTTTT. This encodes CASSQVSRGATNEKLFF.

CDR3 sequence: CASSFDYSDTQYF. As DNA, the CDR3 is TGTGCCAGCAGCTTTGACTATTCAGATACGCAGTATTTT. This chain joins TRBV11-3 and TRBJ2-3; perhaps TRBD2 as D (5 bases). V was clipped by 3 bases and J by 4 bases, with 8 bases between them. CDR1 and CDR2 from the germline V gene are SGHNT and YENEEA. The CDR3 consists of 13 residues.

The chain is built from TRBV7-9 and TRBJ2-5; 7 bases match TRBD2. Trimming cost V 3 bases and J 4 bases; bases outside gene matches: 11. CDR3 length equals 16 residues. Germline CDR1 reads SEHNR; CDR2 reads FQNEAQ (reference sequence). Written as DNA, the CDR3 is TGTGCCAGCAGCTTGGGCATAGGAGCGGGGTCAGAGACCCAGTACTTC. Protein product: CASSLGIGAGSETQYF.

CDR3 sequence: CASRKTTGELFF. The CDR3 DNA is TGTGCCAGCAGAAAGACCACCGGGGAGCTGTTTTTT. This chain uses TRBV12-3 or TRBV12-4 with TRBJ2-2; no reliable D call. Trimming took 6 bases from V and 4 from J, leaving 6 bases between them. The CDR3 is made up of 12 amino acids.

This clone appeared a few times. This chain uses TRBV7-2 with TRBJ1-3; D remains unclear. Germline lookup yields CDR1 SGHTA and CDR2 FQGNSA. V was trimmed by 3 bases and J by 0 bases, leaving 9 bases between them. The CDR3 loop spans 15 amino acids. The CDR3 sequence is CASSLGGASGNTIYF. The CDR3 nucleotides are TGTGCCAGCAGCTTGGGCGGAGCCTCTGGAAACACCATATATTTT.

The chain has TRBV19 and TRBJ1-2; 9 bases map to TRBD1. The CDR3 is 14 amino acids. The germline CDR1 and CDR2 sequences are LNHDA and SQIVND (reference sequence). With V trimmed by 4 bases and J by 7 bases, 7 bases remained unmatched. The CDR3 DNA reads TGTGCCAGTAGTACGAAAAACAGGGGGCGTGGCTACACCTTC. Its translation: CASSTKNRGRGYTF.

CDR3 residues: CASSLLSGLAIEQYV. The CDR3 DNA follows: TGTGCCAGCAGCTTGTTGTCGGGACTAGCGATCGAGCAGTACGTC. The chain uses TRBV5-6 and TRBJ2-7, with 10 positions matching TRBD2. CDR3 size: 15 residues. The trim removed 1 base at V and 6 bases at J, leaving 7 bases unmatched. Germline V lookup: CDR1 SGHDT, CDR2 YYEEEE.

The genes are TRBV18 and TRBJ2-2, with D perhaps TRBD1 or TRBD2 (5 bases each). The germline CDR1 and CDR2 sequences are KGHSH and LQKENI. This CDR3 contains 16 residues. The V end was cut by 4 bases, the J end by 0 bases, with 12 bases between. The CDR3 bases are TGTGCCAGCTCACTAATGAGGGGCGCGAACACCGGGGAGCTGTTTTTT. Translated, it gives CASSLMRGANTGELFF.

This clone appeared a single time. The J gene is TRBJ2-1, the V gene TRBV9; D possibly corresponds to TRBD1 (6 bases). The CDR3 sequence is 15 residues long. Trimming took off 0 bases at V and 4 bases at J, with 11 bases between the two ends. The germline V gene encodes CDR1 SGDLS and CDR2 YYNGEE. CDR3 protein: CASSVGEGTYNEQFF. The CDR3, as DNA: TGTGCCAGCAGCGTAGGAGAGGGGACATACAATGAGCAGTTCTTC.

CDR3 amino acids: CASSTSGSRGNEQFF. In DNA form, the CDR3 reads TGTGCCAGTAGTACAAGCGGGAGTCGGGGCAATGAGCAGTTCTTC. V and J are TRBV19 and TRBJ2-1, with 8 bases lining up with TRBD2. Trimming removed 4 bases from V and 6 bases from J; junction bases left unmatched: 8. CDR3 length: 15 amino acids. The germline CDR1 and CDR2 sequences are LNHDA and SQIVND (reference sequence).

The V call is TRBV7-3, the J call TRBJ2-1, with 9 nucleotides matching TRBD2. Trimming cost V 5 bases and J 8 bases; bases outside gene matches: 10. Germline assignment: CDR1 SGHTA and CDR2 FQGTGA. There are 15 residues in the CDR3. Here the CDR3 reads CASSPFRSSGDEQFF. The DNA for the CDR3 is TGTGCCAGCAGCCCCTTCAGGTCTAGCGGGGATGAGCAGTTCTTC.

This sequence joins TRBV4-1 and TRBJ1-2; tentatively, D is TRBD1 (5 bases). The V end lost 1 base, the J end lost 3 bases, and 9 bases lay between the germline ends. The CDR3 is 14 residues long. CDR1 and CDR2 from the germline V gene are MGHRA and YSYEKL. CDR3 protein: CASSQVVGDYGYTF. Written as DNA, the CDR3 is TGCGCCAGCAGCCAAGTTGTGGGGGACTATGGCTACACCTTC.

The chain recombines TRBV4-1 with TRBJ1-2; D is perhaps TRBD1 (5 bases). V lost 9 bases, J lost 3 bases, and 17 bases lay in between. This CDR3 is 14 amino acids long. The germline gives CDR1 MGHRA, CDR2 YSYEKL. CDR3 sequence (DNA): TGCGCCAGTGGTGGTGGGGGGTTCGACTATGGCTACACCTTC. It is translated as CASGGGGFDYGYTF.

The chain uses TRBV3-1 (or the pseudogene TRBV3-2) and TRBJ2-7, with 7 bases lining up with TRBD2. The J segment lost 3 bases and the V segment lost 7 bases, leaving 9 bases of the junction unmatched. The length of the CDR3 is 14 residues. Germline V gene data show CDR1 as LGHDT and CDR2 as YNNKEL (reference sequence). The CDR3 DNA reads as TGTGCCAGCAAACCGGGCCCGGGAGGCTACGAGCAGTACTTC. It codes for CASKPGPGGYEQYF.

This clone occurred a few times. The chain combines TRBV4-3 with TRBJ2-6; D gene uncertain. Germline CDR1 and CDR2: LGHNA and YSLEER. The ends were cut back, 4 bases at V and 0 bases at J, with 13 bases in the middle. The CDR3 consists of 17 residues. The CDR3 nucleotides are TGCGCCAGCAGCCCTTCCGAGGTGGCCTCTGGGGCCAACGTCCTGACTTTC. The encoded protein is CASSPSEVASGANVLTF.

The CDR3: CASSLKIEQFF. CDR3 DNA sequence: TGTGCCAGCAGTTTAAAGATAGAGCAGTTCTTC. This chain links TRBV12-3 or TRBV12-4 with TRBJ2-1; D uncertain. The CDR3 spans 11 residues. Trimming took off 2 bases at V and 10 bases at J, with 6 bases between the two ends.

In this sample, this clone turned up once. V and J are TRBV3-1 (or the pseudogene TRBV3-2) and TRBJ2-3; no firm D call. The V end lost 3 bases, the J end lost 0 bases, and 7 bases lay between the germline ends. There are 14 residues in the CDR3. The germline V gene has CDR1 LGHDT and CDR2 YNNKEL (reference sequence). CDR3 protein: CASSQDASTDTQYF. The CDR3 DNA sequence: TGTGCCAGCAGCCAGGATGCTAGCACAGATACGCAGTATTTT.

J is TRBJ1-1 and V is TRBV20-1; D remains unclear. The germline gives CDR1 DFQATT, CDR2 SNEGSKA (reference sequence). Trimming took off 6 bases at V and 6 bases at J, with 11 bases between the two ends. CDR3 size: 11 residues. CDR3 coding DNA: TGCAGTGCCAACCAGCGAGCTGAAGCTTTCTTT. Its translation is CSANQRAEAFF.

This chain uses TRBV19 with TRBJ2-1; TRBD2 agrees at 11 bases. This CDR3 is 15 amino acids long. In germline, CDR1 is LNHDA, CDR2 SQIVND (reference sequence). V trimming: 5 bases; J trimming: 5 bases; junction bases outside the gene matches: 5. CDR3 sequence reads: CASSPGTSGHNEQFF. The DNA for the CDR3 is TGTGCCAGTAGTCCCGGGACTAGCGGTCACAATGAGCAGTTCTTC. Combining the CDR3 with reference TRBV19 and TRBJ2-1 gives the whole variable domain DGGITQSPKYLFRKEGQNVTLSCEQNLNHDAMYWYRQDPGQGLRLIYYSQIVNDFQKGDIAEGYSVSREKKESFPLTVTSAQKNPTAFYLCASSPGTSGHNEQFFGPGTRLTVL.

The chain recombines TRBV5-1 with TRBJ2-1, with D tentatively TRBD2 (6 bases). Germline CDR1 is SGHRS and CDR2 is YFSETQ. This CDR3 has 16 amino acids. V lost 4 bases, J lost 3 bases, and 17 bases lay in between. CDR3 sequence reads: CASSEGTPINYNEQFF. As DNA, the CDR3 is TGCGCCAGCAGCGAAGGGACTCCGATTAACTACAATGAGCAGTTCTTC.

The V and J genes are TRBV7-8 and TRBJ2-4, with TRBD1 identical over 11 bases. This CDR3 has 13 residues. Germline V gene data show CDR1 as SGHVS and CDR2 as FQNEAQ. The junction had 7 bases not matched to a gene; V was cut back by 6 bases and J by 12 bases. The DNA of the CDR3 is TGTGCCAGCAGTCATGGGACAGGGGGATATCAGTACTTC. Its protein product is CASSHGTGGYQYF.

This clone came up once. The chain recombines TRBV29-1 with TRBJ2-1; 11 bases are shared with TRBD2. Germline CDR1 and CDR2: SQVTM and ANQGSEA. The CDR3 runs 16 residues. Germline trimming cut 6 bases from V and 8 bases from J; bases unmatched to any gene: 15. The CDR3 region is CSVTRVAGGPDDEQFF. The CDR3 DNA sequence: TGCAGCGTCACGCGCGTAGCGGGAGGGCCGGATGATGAGCAGTTCTTC.

This chain connects TRBV19 to TRBJ2-3, with D possibly called TRBD1 or TRBD2 (7 bases each). V was pared by 5 bases and J by 6 bases, with 24 bases between. There are 17 residues in the CDR3. Germline-derived CDR1 and CDR2 are LNHDA and SQIVND (reference sequence). Here the CDR3 DNA reads TGTGCCAGTAGTTGGATGACGACTAGCAGGGGGGGGGATACGCAGTATTTT. Its translation: CASSWMTTSRGGDTQYF.

J is TRBJ2-5 and V is TRBV6-5; D is unresolved. The CDR3 extends over 14 amino acids. V lost 2 bases and J 3 bases, leaving 10 bases between the germline ends. Germline loops: CDR1 MNHEY, CDR2 SVGAGI. The CDR3 sequence: CASSYRPDKETQYF. In DNA form, the CDR3 reads TGTGCCAGCAGTTACCGGCCAGACAAAGAGACCCAGTACTTC.

This chain connects TRBV10-3 to TRBJ1-2; weak D call: TRBD1 (6 bases). The CDR3 runs to 13 residues. The V and J ends lost 6 bases and 1 base respectively, with 9 bases between them. Germline V lookup: CDR1 ENHRY, CDR2 SYGVKD. Here the CDR3 DNA reads TGTGCCATCAGCGGGGGGCTTAACTATGGCTACACCTTC. This sequence encodes CAISGGLNYGYTF.